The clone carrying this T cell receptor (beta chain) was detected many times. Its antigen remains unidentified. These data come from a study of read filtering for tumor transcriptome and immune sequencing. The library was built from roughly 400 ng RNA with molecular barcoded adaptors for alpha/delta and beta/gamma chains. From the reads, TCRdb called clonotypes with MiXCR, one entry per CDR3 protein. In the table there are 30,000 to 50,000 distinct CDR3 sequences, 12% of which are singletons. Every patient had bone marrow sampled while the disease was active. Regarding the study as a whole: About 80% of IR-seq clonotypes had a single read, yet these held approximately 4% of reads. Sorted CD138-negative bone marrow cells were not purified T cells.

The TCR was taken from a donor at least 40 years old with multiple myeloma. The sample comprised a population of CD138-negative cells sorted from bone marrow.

Here the CDR3 reads CASSLVEVASDFQETQYF. CDR3 coding DNA: TGTGCCAGCAGCTTAGTCGAGGTGGCTAGCGATTTCCAAGAGACCCAGTACTTC. The chain carries TRBV7-6 and TRBJ2-5, with D perhaps matching TRBD2 (6 bases). Trimming took 1 base from V and 1 from J, leaving 19 bases between them. From germline, CDR1 is SGHVS and CDR2 FNYEAQ. This CDR3 is 18 amino acids long.